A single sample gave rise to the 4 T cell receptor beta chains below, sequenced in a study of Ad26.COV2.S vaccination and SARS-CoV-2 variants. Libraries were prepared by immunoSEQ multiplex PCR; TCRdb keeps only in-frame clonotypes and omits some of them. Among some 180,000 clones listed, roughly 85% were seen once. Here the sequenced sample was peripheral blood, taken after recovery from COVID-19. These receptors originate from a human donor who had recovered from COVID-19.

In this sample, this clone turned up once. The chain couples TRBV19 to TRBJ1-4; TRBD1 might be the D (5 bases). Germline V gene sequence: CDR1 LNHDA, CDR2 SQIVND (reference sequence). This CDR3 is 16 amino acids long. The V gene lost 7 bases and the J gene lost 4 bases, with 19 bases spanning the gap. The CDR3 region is CASTKLARRGNEKLFF. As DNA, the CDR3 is TGTGCCAGTACCAAACTCGCCCGAAGGGGTAATGAAAAACTGTTTTTT.

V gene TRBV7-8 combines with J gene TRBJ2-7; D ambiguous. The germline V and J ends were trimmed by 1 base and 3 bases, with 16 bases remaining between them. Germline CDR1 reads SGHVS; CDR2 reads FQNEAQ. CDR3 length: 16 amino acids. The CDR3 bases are TGTGCCAGCAGCTTAGATATCCGGATCCCATACTACGAGCAGTACTTC. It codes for CASSLDIRIPYYEQYF. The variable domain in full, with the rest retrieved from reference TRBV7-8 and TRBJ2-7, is GAGVSQSPRYKVAKRGQDVALRCDPISGHVSLFWYQQALGQGPEFLTYFQNEAQLDKSGLPSDRFFAERPEGSVSTLKIQRTQQEDSAVYLCASSLDIRIPYYEQYFGPGTRLTVT.

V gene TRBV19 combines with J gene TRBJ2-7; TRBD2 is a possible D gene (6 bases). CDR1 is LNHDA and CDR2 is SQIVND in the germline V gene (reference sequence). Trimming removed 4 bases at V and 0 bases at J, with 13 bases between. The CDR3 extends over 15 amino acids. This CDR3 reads CASSTTSGVSYEQYF. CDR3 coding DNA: TGTGCCAGTAGTACAACCTCGGGGGTCTCCTACGAGCAGTACTTC.

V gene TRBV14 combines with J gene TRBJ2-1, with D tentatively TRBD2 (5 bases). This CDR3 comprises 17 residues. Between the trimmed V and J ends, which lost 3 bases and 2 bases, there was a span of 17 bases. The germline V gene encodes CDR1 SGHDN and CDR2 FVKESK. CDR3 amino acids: CASSQLSSRVTYNEQFF. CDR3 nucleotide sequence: TGTGCCAGCAGCCAGCTATCGTCGCGGGTAACCTACAATGAGCAGTTCTTC. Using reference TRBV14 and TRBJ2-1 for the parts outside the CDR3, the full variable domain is EAGVTQFPSHSVIEKGQTVTLRCDPISGHDNLYWYRRVMGKEIKFLLHFVKESKQDESGMPNNRFLAERTGGTYSTLKVQPAELEDSGVYFCASSQLSSRVTYNEQFFGPGTRLTVL.